This TCR beta chain was found in a study of shared clonotypes between healthy human individuals. Whole-study context: Sampling drew on donors who were two women and a few men aged 18 to 49. Whole-study results and caveats: Researchers found naive subsets generally carried larger estimated richness than memory subsets.

It was CD45RO-negative cells, positively selected for CCR7, that made up naive CD8 cells, with terminally differentiated effector memory CD45RA+ cells excluded. A note on this clone: Its antigen remains unknown.

Study processing details: As immunoSEQ supplied junction-only sequences (without quality scores), filtering differed. The assay was immunoSEQ multiplex PCR, and TCRdb's table has in-frame clones only and misses some. The D gene and trimming were derived from the DNA, and the V and J assignments and clone size from that table. The repertoire holds roughly 2,000,000 clones, with over 85% as singletons. Germline CDR1 and CDR2: SGHRS and YFSETQ. The CDR3 covers 16 residues. After removal of 0 bases from V and 7 bases from J, the junction contained 6 bases not matched to a gene. What was sequenced was naive CD8+ T cells sorted from blood. The rearrangement uses TRBV5-1 and TRBJ2-2; 10 nucleotides match TRBD2. This TCR was sampled from a man aged 18 to 30 in good health. CDR3 region: CASSLASGSLSGELFF. For the CDR3, the DNA is TGCGCCAGCAGCTTGGCTAGCGGGAGTTTAAGCGGGGAGCTGTTTTTT.